This passage covers 4 T cell receptor beta chains from one sample sequenced in a study of blood T cell repertoires in COVID-19. This table comes from immunoSEQ multiplex PCR, and its TCRdb copy is limited to in-frame clones, with some not included. The sample includes more than 150,000 clones, 65% to 85% of them seen just once. Sequencing was done on a sample of peripheral blood. These receptor sequences come from an older woman with acute or convalescent COVID-19.

The rearrangement links TRBV30 to TRBJ1-3; D remains ambiguous. The V gene lost 4 bases and the J gene lost 0 bases, with 10 bases spanning the gap. The CDR3 extends over 14 amino acids. Germline CDR1 reads GTSNPN; CDR2 reads SVGIG (reference sequence). CDR3 protein: CAWNYRSSGNTIYF. The CDR3 nucleotides are TGTGCCTGGAATTATAGGAGCTCTGGAAACACCATATATTTT.

The V call is TRBV5-1, the J call TRBJ2-2, with 7 bases aligning to TRBD1. Trimming removed 3 bases from V and 6 bases from J; junction bases left unmatched: 5. Germline CDR1 reads SGHRS; CDR2 reads YFSETQ. There are 14 residues in the CDR3. The CDR3, as DNA: TGCGCCAGCAGCTATGACAGGGCGTCCGGGGAGCTGTTTTTT. Translation gives CASSYDRASGELFF.

This chain joins TRBV9 and TRBJ1-2, with D possibly being TRBD1 (6 bases). CDR1 is SGDLS and CDR2 is YYNGEE in the germline V gene. V was pared by 2 bases and J by 4 bases, with 15 bases between. The CDR3 extends over 15 amino acids. The CDR3 DNA sequence: TGTGCCAGCAGCGTCCACGGGGGGGCCGGCTATGGCTACACCTTC. As protein: CASSVHGGAGYGYTF.

V gene TRBV6-5 combines with J gene TRBJ1-1, with a possible D match to TRBD1 (5 bases). The V end was cut by 4 bases, the J end by 0 bases, with 9 bases between. The germline gives CDR1 MNHEY, CDR2 SVGAGI. The CDR3 has 14 amino acids. The CDR3 region is CASSFSTVNTEAFF. CDR3 in DNA: TGTGCCAGCAGTTTCTCGACAGTGAACACTGAAGCTTTCTTT.